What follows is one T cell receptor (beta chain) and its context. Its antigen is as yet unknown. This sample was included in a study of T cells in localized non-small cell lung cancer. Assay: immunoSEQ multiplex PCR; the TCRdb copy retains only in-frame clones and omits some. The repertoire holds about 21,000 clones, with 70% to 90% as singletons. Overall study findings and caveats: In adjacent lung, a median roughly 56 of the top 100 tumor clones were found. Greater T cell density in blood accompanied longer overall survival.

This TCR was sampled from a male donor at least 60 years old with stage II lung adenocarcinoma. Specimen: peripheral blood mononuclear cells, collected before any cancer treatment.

As DNA, the CDR3 is TGTGCCAGTCGGGCATTATTGAACACTGAAGCTTTCTTT. Its protein product is CASRALLNTEAFF. The chain links TRBV19 to TRBJ1-1; D is undetermined. The CDR3 covers 13 residues. The V end lost 8 bases, the J end lost 0 bases, and 10 bases lay between the germline ends. The germline V gene encodes CDR1 LNHDA and CDR2 SQIVND (reference sequence).